These T cell receptor beta chains were read from a single sample in a study of blood T cell repertoires in COVID-19. Sequenced by immunoSEQ multiplex PCR; TCRdb stores in-frame clones only, minus some. The sample shows about 200,000 clones, 92% of them seen only once. Sequenced: peripheral blood. These receptors were collected from a man aged 25 to 40 with acute or convalescent COVID-19. CDR3s leave out the opening cysteine and the closing phenylalanine or tryptophan. D genes are given only for firm matches.

TRBJ2-1 - TRBV11-2 ASSLVLDRYNEQF
TRBJ2-6 - TRBV20-1 SASVSGRLSGANVLT
TRBJ1-4 - TRBV18 ASSPLHSTNEKLF
TRBJ2-3 - TRBV18 ASSLTLTDTQY
TRBJ1-6 - TRBV10-3 AISDREGSPLH
TRBJ2-1 TRBD1 TRBV2 ASSTKSDRERPDLTLRRF
TRBJ2-7 TRBD1 TRBV5-6 ASSWGTVVGYEQY
TRBJ1-2 TRBD1 TRBV6-2/TRBV6-3 ASSPDRAAGYT
TRBJ1-1 - TRBV3-1/TRBV3-2 ASRGGTEAF
TRBJ2-3 - TRBV6-6 ASSYGWGGTDTQY
TRBJ2-3 - TRBV6-1 ASSENPSRGTQY
TRBJ2-5 - TRBV11-3 ASSLGSRALGGETQY
TRBJ2-2 - TRBV2 ASSEGARNTGELF
TRBJ2-3 TRBD2 TRBV9 ASSVRSGRTDTQY
TRBJ1-5 - TRBV5-1 ASRYEGDNQPQH
TRBJ2-5 TRBD2 TRBV5-4 ASSGSRTSKAETQY
TRBJ1-1 - TRBV30 AWSVSVVEAF
TRBJ2-7 TRBD2 TRBV28 ASQVWTSGGRSYEQY
TRBJ2-2 - TRBV28 ASGGAHLNTGELF
TRBJ2-7 TRBD1 TRBV28 ASSSPGTGNYEQY
TRBJ1-6 TRBD1 TRBV15 ATSRLTGTGFDSPLH
TRBJ2-1 - TRBV6-6 ASLERGRYNEQF
TRBJ1-1 - TRBV24-1 ATSAPGQNTEAF
TRBJ1-3 - TRBV30 AWGTFMDTIY
TRBJ1-1 - TRBV20-1 SARRTEAF
TRBJ2-2 TRBD2 TRBV5-1 ASRTSGRSTGELF
TRBJ1-5 TRBD1 TRBV2 ASSVRGTGISNQPQH
TRBJ2-2 - TRBV4-1 ASSQDDIGQGLTGELF
TRBJ1-5 TRBD1 TRBV7-9 ASSLGAYRGRNQPQH
TRBJ1-1 - TRBV29-1 SVGENLNTEAF
TRBJ1-6 - TRBV10-3 AIRHAGARPHLTNLYNSPLH
TRBJ1-6 - TRBV6-4 ASSVGLPNSPLH
TRBJ2-1 TRBD2 TRBV9 ASSVVGLAALNEQF
TRBJ1-6 - TRBV28 ASSFPLRAMPLH
TRBJ1-5 - TRBV30 AWSRPGGNQPQH
TRBJ1-3 TRBD1 TRBV9 ASSVGDRGSGNTIY
TRBJ1-4 TRBD1 TRBV7-9 ASSTGTGGKSEKLF
TRBJ1-1 - TRBV6-5 ASSYGGSRTEAF
TRBJ1-4 - TRBV5-5 ASSFGDRGSELF
TRBJ1-2 - TRBV29-1 TYRPSVFYGYT
TRBJ1-1 TRBD1 TRBV6-5 ASRYRGSSNTEAF
TRBJ1-4 - TRBV3-1/TRBV3-2 ASSRIPTTKTNEKLF
TRBJ1-5 TRBD1 TRBV2 ASSEALQAGGDQPQH
TRBJ2-7 - TRBV5-5 ASSPGGVHEQY
TRBJ2-2 - TRBV14 ASSQDLTNTGELF
TRBJ2-6 - TRBV19 ASTDMSGANVLT
TRBJ2-5 - TRBV5-1 ASSLTPQETQY
TRBJ1-6 - TRBV6-5 ASDADGAPASPLH
TRBJ2-3 TRBD1 TRBV29-1 SATGTGQNTDTQY
TRBJ2-1 - TRBV4-1 ASSQPSSSSYNEQF
TRBJ2-1 TRBD2 TRBV2 AVQRDIVNEQF
TRBJ1-1 - TRBV5-1 ASKDGAGVYEAF
TRBJ1-5 - TRBV7-9 ASSPEISNQPQH
TRBJ2-1 TRBD2 TRBV28 ASLAGGPGNEQF
TRBJ2-1 TRBD2 TRBV6-5 ASSSFTSGGDKEQF
TRBJ1-2 - TRBV6-6 ASYDHPGGYT